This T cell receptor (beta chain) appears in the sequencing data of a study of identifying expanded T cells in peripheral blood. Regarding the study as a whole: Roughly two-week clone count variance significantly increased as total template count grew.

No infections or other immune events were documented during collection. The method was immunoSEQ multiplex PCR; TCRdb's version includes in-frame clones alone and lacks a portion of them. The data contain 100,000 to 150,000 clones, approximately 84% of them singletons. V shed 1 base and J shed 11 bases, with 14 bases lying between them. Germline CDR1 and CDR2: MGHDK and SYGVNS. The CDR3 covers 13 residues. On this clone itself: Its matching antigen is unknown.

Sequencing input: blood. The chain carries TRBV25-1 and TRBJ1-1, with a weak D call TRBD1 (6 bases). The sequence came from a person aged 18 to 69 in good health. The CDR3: CASSEWGAPVAFF. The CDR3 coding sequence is TGTGCCAGCAGTGAATGGGGGGCACCGGTCGCTTTCTTT.